This section outlines one T cell receptor beta chain sequence together with its context. The data are from a study of T cells of healthy individuals. CDR1 is LGHNA, CDR2 YSLEER, per germline. The CDR3 spans 16 residues. V lost 4 bases, J lost 2 bases, and 8 bases stayed unmatched. Each CDR3 protein gets one entry after TCRdb re-called the 5' RACE reads with MiXCR. The sample records fewer than 70,000 distinct CDR3 sequences, about 15% being singletons. This receptor was obtained from a human donor in good health. The chain links TRBV4-3 to TRBJ2-5; 9 bases agree with TRBD2. CDR3 nucleotide sequence: TGCGCCAGCAGCCGAGAAGGACTAGCGCCTCAAGAGACCCAGTACTTC. The encoded protein is CASSREGLAPQETQYF.